Listed below are T cell receptor beta chains from one sample, sequenced in a study of blood T cell repertoires in COVID-19. The data were produced by immunoSEQ multiplex PCR, yet TCRdb's version contains in-frame clones alone and is incomplete. The sample has hundreds of thousands of clones; 82% are singletons. Sequencing input: peripheral blood. These TCRs come from a woman in her sixties or seventies with acute or convalescent COVID-19. CDR3s include the opening cysteine and the closing phenylalanine or tryptophan. Each record gives: CDR3 protein, CDR3 DNA, D gene, J gene, clone size, V gene. D genes are given only for firm matches. Some rows mark clone size as missing; the rest say once, few, many or name a class of expanded clone.

cdr3_aa: CASSIVRGQGYEQYF; cdr3_nt: TGTGCCAGTAGTATAGTCCGGGGACAGGGGTACGAGCAGTACTTC; d_call: TRBD1; j_call: TRBJ2-7; clone_size: -; v_call: TRBV19
cdr3_aa: CASSGGQNYGYTF; cdr3_nt: TGTGCCAGCAGTGGGGGACAGAACTATGGCTACACCTTC; d_call: TRBD1; j_call: TRBJ1-2; clone_size: -; v_call: TRBV14
cdr3_aa: CASNTPGQGKREQFF; cdr3_nt: TGTGCCAGCAACACCCCGGGACAGGGAAAGCGGGAGCAGTTCTTC; d_call: TRBD1; j_call: TRBJ2-1; clone_size: once; v_call: TRBV19
cdr3_aa: CASSRRGMNTEAFF; cdr3_nt: TGTGCCAGCAGTCGCCGGGGAATGAACACTGAAGCTTTCTTT; d_call: -; j_call: TRBJ1-1; clone_size: -; v_call: TRBV6-5
cdr3_aa: CASSLGQGKHSPLHF; cdr3_nt: TGCGCCAGCAGCTTGGGACAGGGGAAACATTCACCCCTCCACTTT; d_call: TRBD1; j_call: TRBJ1-6; clone_size: -; v_call: TRBV5-1
cdr3_aa: CASSQDRNSNQPQHF; cdr3_nt: TGTGCCAGCAGCCAAGACAGGAATAGCAATCAGCCCCAGCATTTT; d_call: -; j_call: TRBJ1-5; clone_size: -; v_call: TRBV4-2
cdr3_aa: CASSQVPKRGGPLHF; cdr3_nt: TGTGCCAGCAGCCAAGTCCCGAAAAGAGGGGGCCCCCTCCACTTT; d_call: TRBD1; j_call: TRBJ1-6; clone_size: -; v_call: TRBV3-1/TRBV3-2
cdr3_aa: CVAEGNLNTEAFF; cdr3_nt: TGCGTGGCGGAGGGGAACCTGAACACTGAAGCTTTCTTT; d_call: -; j_call: TRBJ1-1; clone_size: -; v_call: TRBV29-1
cdr3_aa: CASTRGTGKDTQYF; cdr3_nt: TGTGCCAGCACCCGAGGGACAGGGAAGGATACGCAGTATTTT; d_call: TRBD1; j_call: TRBJ2-3; clone_size: -; v_call: TRBV5-8
cdr3_aa: CASSELVSYNEQFF; cdr3_nt: TGTGCCAGCAGTGAACTAGTTTCCTACAATGAGCAGTTCTTC; d_call: -; j_call: TRBJ2-1; clone_size: -; v_call: TRBV2
cdr3_aa: CASSPGQGGGTEAFF; cdr3_nt: TGTGCCAGTAGTCCGGGACAGGGCGGCGGCACTGAAGCTTTCTTT; d_call: TRBD1; j_call: TRBJ1-1; clone_size: -; v_call: TRBV19
cdr3_aa: CASSQGVGQGNTEAFF; cdr3_nt: TGCGCCAGCAGCCAAGGAGTAGGACAGGGGAACACTGAAGCTTTCTTT; d_call: TRBD1; j_call: TRBJ1-1; clone_size: -; v_call: TRBV4-3
cdr3_aa: CASSLEAGKSPLHF; cdr3_nt: TGTGCCAGCAGCTTAGAGGCAGGGAAGTCACCCCTCCACTTT; d_call: -; j_call: TRBJ1-6; clone_size: -; v_call: TRBV7-9
cdr3_aa: CASSPTTNYGYTF; cdr3_nt: TGTGCCAGCAGCCCTACTACTAACTATGGCTACACCTTC; d_call: -; j_call: TRBJ1-2; clone_size: few; v_call: TRBV3-1/TRBV3-2
cdr3_aa: CASSSRDRLINEQYF; cdr3_nt: TGTGCCAGCAGCTCCCGGGACAGGTTGATAAACGAGCAGTACTTC; d_call: TRBD1; j_call: TRBJ2-7; clone_size: -; v_call: TRBV28
cdr3_aa: CASSIATGRTNSPLHF; cdr3_nt: TGTGCCAGTAGTATAGCGACAGGGAGAACTAATTCACCCCTCCACTTT; d_call: TRBD1; j_call: TRBJ1-6; clone_size: -; v_call: TRBV19
cdr3_aa: CASSQNFSPLHF; cdr3_nt: TGTGCCAGCAGCCAGAACTTCTCACCCCTCCACTTT; d_call: -; j_call: TRBJ1-6; clone_size: -; v_call: TRBV14
cdr3_aa: CAISERREAFF; cdr3_nt: TGTGCCATCAGTGAGCGCCGGGAAGCTTTCTTT; d_call: -; j_call: TRBJ1-1; clone_size: -; v_call: TRBV10-3
cdr3_aa: CASSQAVGQNTGELFF; cdr3_nt: TGCGCCAGCAGCCAGGCAGTGGGACAGAACACCGGGGAGCTGTTTTTT; d_call: -; j_call: TRBJ2-2; clone_size: -; v_call: TRBV4-3
cdr3_aa: CASSPVRGDTEAFF; cdr3_nt: TGTGCCAGCAGCCCAGTACGGGGGGACACTGAAGCTTTCTTT; d_call: -; j_call: TRBJ1-1; clone_size: once; v_call: TRBV5-6
cdr3_aa: CASRISTAGGYEQFF; cdr3_nt: TGTGCCAGCAGGATATCAACGGCGGGGGGATATGAGCAGTTCTTC; d_call: TRBD2; j_call: TRBJ2-1; clone_size: -; v_call: TRBV2
cdr3_aa: CASSLDRGPTDTQYF; cdr3_nt: TGTGCCAGCAGCCTCGACAGGGGGCCTACAGATACGCAGTATTTT; d_call: TRBD1; j_call: TRBJ2-3; clone_size: -; v_call: TRBV7-2
cdr3_aa: CASSLSSYNSPLHF; cdr3_nt: TGTGCCAGCAGCTTGAGCTCCTATAATTCACCCCTCCACTTT; d_call: -; j_call: TRBJ1-6; clone_size: few; v_call: TRBV7-2
cdr3_aa: CASSQDFSGARETQYF; cdr3_nt: TGCGCCAGCAGCCAAGATTTTAGCGGGGCCCGAGAGACCCAGTACTTC; d_call: TRBD2; j_call: TRBJ2-5; clone_size: -; v_call: TRBV4-3
cdr3_aa: CASSPGQHKTDTQYF; cdr3_nt: TGTGCCAGCAGCCCGGGACAGCATAAAACAGATACGCAGTATTTT; d_call: TRBD1; j_call: TRBJ2-3; clone_size: -; v_call: TRBV7-8
cdr3_aa: CSVSTGGLNEKLFF; cdr3_nt: TGCAGCGTTTCTACAGGGGGTCTTAATGAAAAACTGTTTTTT; d_call: TRBD1; j_call: TRBJ1-4; clone_size: -; v_call: TRBV29-1
cdr3_aa: CASSLWTGEYDEQYF; cdr3_nt: TGTGCCAGCAGCCTATGGACAGGGGAATATGACGAGCAGTACTTC; d_call: TRBD1; j_call: TRBJ2-7; clone_size: -; v_call: TRBV5-5
cdr3_aa: CASSYIASGDGYTF; cdr3_nt: TGTGCCAGCAGTTACATTGCTTCAGGGGATGGCTACACCTTC; d_call: -; j_call: TRBJ1-2; clone_size: -; v_call: TRBV6-5
cdr3_aa: CASSIRMGRASEAFF; cdr3_nt: TGTGCCAGTAGTATCAGGATGGGCAGGGCTTCTGAAGCTTTCTTT; d_call: -; j_call: TRBJ1-1; clone_size: -; v_call: TRBV19
cdr3_aa: CASRKQGGTGELFF; cdr3_nt: TGTGCCAGCAGGAAACAGGGAGGGACCGGGGAGCTGTTTTTT; d_call: -; j_call: TRBJ2-2; clone_size: -; v_call: TRBV28
cdr3_aa: CASSLDEGNQPQHF; cdr3_nt: TGTGCCAGCAGCTTGGACGAGGGCAATCAGCCCCAGCATTTT; d_call: -; j_call: TRBJ1-5; clone_size: -; v_call: TRBV5-6
cdr3_aa: CASSQDSGGNTGELFF; cdr3_nt: TGTGCCAGCAGCCAAGATTCCGGGGGGAACACCGGGGAGCTGTTTTTT; d_call: -; j_call: TRBJ2-2; clone_size: -; v_call: TRBV4-2
cdr3_aa: CASSPNTQGSEAFF; cdr3_nt: TGTGCCAGCTCACCAAATACACAGGGTTCTGAAGCTTTCTTT; d_call: -; j_call: TRBJ1-1; clone_size: -; v_call: TRBV18
cdr3_aa: CAISVPYRENTSGNTIYF; cdr3_nt: TGTGCCATCAGTGTTCCCTACAGGGAGAACACCTCTGGAAACACCATATATTTT; d_call: -; j_call: TRBJ1-3; clone_size: -; v_call: TRBV10-3
cdr3_aa: CASRQQGYTEAFF; cdr3_nt: TGTGCCAGTAGACAACAGGGTTACACTGAAGCTTTCTTT; d_call: -; j_call: TRBJ1-1; clone_size: -; v_call: TRBV19
cdr3_aa: CASRMPGGYGYTF; cdr3_nt: TGTGCCAGCAGGATGCCAGGGGGCTATGGCTACACCTTC; d_call: TRBD1; j_call: TRBJ1-2; clone_size: -; v_call: TRBV6-6
cdr3_aa: CASSQSSGRVKEKLFF; cdr3_nt: TGCGCCAGCAGCCAGTCTTCGGGCAGGGTAAAGGAAAAACTGTTTTTT; d_call: -; j_call: TRBJ1-4; clone_size: -; v_call: TRBV4-3
cdr3_aa: CASRPPGTTEEQFF; cdr3_nt: TGTGCCAGCAGGCCCCCCGGGACTACCGAGGAGCAGTTCTTC; d_call: TRBD2; j_call: TRBJ2-1; clone_size: once; v_call: TRBV6-6
cdr3_aa: CASSQEQGINYGYTF; cdr3_nt: TGCGCCAGCAGCCAAGAGCAGGGGATTAACTATGGCTACACCTTC; d_call: -; j_call: TRBJ1-2; clone_size: many; v_call: TRBV4-1
cdr3_aa: CASSYARGSNEKLFF; cdr3_nt: TGTGCCAGCAGTTACGCCAGGGGGAGTAATGAAAAACTGTTTTTT; d_call: TRBD1; j_call: TRBJ1-4; clone_size: -; v_call: TRBV28
cdr3_aa: CAISDPGLARNTGELFF; cdr3_nt: TGTGCCATCAGTGACCCGGGACTAGCGAGGAACACCGGGGAGCTGTTTTTT; d_call: TRBD2; j_call: TRBJ2-2; clone_size: -; v_call: TRBV10-3
cdr3_aa: CASSLAALPGGYTF; cdr3_nt: TGTGCCAGCAGCTTGGCCGCCCTCCCCGGGGGCTACACCTTC; d_call: -; j_call: TRBJ1-2; clone_size: once; v_call: TRBV5-6
cdr3_aa: CASSYSAGPPNNEQFF; cdr3_nt: TGTGCCAGCAGTTACTCGGCAGGGCCCCCAAACAATGAGCAGTTCTTC; d_call: -; j_call: TRBJ2-1; clone_size: few; v_call: TRBV6-5
cdr3_aa: CASSPHGTGRNTIYF; cdr3_nt: TGTGCCAGCAGCCCTCACGGGACAGGGAGGAACACCATATATTTT; d_call: TRBD1; j_call: TRBJ1-3; clone_size: -; v_call: TRBV28
cdr3_aa: CASSPGQGATDTQYF; cdr3_nt: TGTGCCAGCTCACCAGGGCAGGGGGCAACAGATACGCAGTATTTT; d_call: TRBD1; j_call: TRBJ2-3; clone_size: -; v_call: TRBV18
cdr3_aa: CASSPPSGLPNTGELFF; cdr3_nt: TGTGCCAGCTCACCACCGAGTGGACTTCCTAACACCGGGGAGCTGTTTTTT; d_call: -; j_call: TRBJ2-2; clone_size: -; v_call: TRBV18
cdr3_aa: CASSLGRGGQGEQFF; cdr3_nt: TGTGCCAGCAGCTTAGGACGGGGGGGCCAGGGTGAGCAGTTCTTC; d_call: TRBD2; j_call: TRBJ2-1; clone_size: few; v_call: TRBV11-2
cdr3_aa: CSASGNRGFTGELFF; cdr3_nt: TGCAGTGCTAGTGGGAACAGGGGGTTCACCGGGGAGCTGTTTTTT; d_call: TRBD1; j_call: TRBJ2-2; clone_size: -; v_call: TRBV20-1